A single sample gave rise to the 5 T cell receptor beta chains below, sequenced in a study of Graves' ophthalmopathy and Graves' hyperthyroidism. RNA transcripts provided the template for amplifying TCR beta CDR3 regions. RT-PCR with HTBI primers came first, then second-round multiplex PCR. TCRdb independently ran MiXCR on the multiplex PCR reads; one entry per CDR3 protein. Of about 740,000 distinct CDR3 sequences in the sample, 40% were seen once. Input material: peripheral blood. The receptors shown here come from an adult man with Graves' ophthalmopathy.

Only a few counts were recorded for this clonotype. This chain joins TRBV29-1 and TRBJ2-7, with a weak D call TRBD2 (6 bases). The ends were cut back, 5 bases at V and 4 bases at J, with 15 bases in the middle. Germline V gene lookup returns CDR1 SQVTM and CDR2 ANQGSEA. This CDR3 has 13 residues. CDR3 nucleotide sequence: TGCAGCGTTTTGAAATCTAGCGTTTACGAGCAGTACTTC. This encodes CSVLKSSVYEQYF.

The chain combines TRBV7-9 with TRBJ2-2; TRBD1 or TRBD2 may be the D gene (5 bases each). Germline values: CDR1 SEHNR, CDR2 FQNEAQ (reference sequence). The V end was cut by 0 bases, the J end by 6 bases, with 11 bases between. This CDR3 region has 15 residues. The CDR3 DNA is TGTGCCAGCAGCTTAGCCGGGGCCGTCGCCGGGGAGCTGTTTTTT. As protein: CASSLAGAVAGELFF.

The CDR3 region has the DNA TGTGCCAGCAGTGAAGAAGGGGGGGTCACTGAAGCTTTCTTT. Translated, it gives CASSEEGGVTEAFF. The chain carries TRBV2 and TRBJ1-1, with D perhaps TRBD1 (6 bases). The CDR3 sequence is 14 residues long. Trimming shortened V by 1 base and J by 4 bases, and 10 bases separated the two germline ends. The germline V gene encodes CDR1 SNHLY and CDR2 FYNNEI.

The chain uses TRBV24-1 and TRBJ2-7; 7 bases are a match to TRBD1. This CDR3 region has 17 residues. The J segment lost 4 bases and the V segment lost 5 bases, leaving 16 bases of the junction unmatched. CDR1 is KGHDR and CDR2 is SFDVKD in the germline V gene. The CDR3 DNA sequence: TGTGCCACCAGTGCTAGAGGCGACGGGACAGTCAATTACGAGCAGTACTTC. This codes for CATSARGDGTVNYEQYF.

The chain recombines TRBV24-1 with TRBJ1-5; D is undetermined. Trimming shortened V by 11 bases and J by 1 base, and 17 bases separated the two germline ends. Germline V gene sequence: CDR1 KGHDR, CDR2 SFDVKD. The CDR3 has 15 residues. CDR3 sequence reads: CASRPGVRSNQPQHF. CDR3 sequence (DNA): TGTGCCAGCAGGCCGGGAGTGAGGAGCAATCAGCCCCAGCATTTT.